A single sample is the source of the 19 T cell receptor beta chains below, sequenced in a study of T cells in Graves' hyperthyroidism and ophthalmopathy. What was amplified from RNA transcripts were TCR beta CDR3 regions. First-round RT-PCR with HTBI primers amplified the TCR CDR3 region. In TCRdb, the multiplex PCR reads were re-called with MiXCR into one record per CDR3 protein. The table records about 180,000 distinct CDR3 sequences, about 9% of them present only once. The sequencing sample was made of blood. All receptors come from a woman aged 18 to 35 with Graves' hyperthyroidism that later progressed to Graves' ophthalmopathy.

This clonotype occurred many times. In DNA form, the CDR3 reads TGTGCCACCCTGAGAGACCCAAGCTATGGCTACACCTTC. Its protein product is CATLRDPSYGYTF. The V call is TRBV2, the J call TRBJ1-2, with no clear D. There are 13 residues in the CDR3. V shed 10 bases and J shed 4 bases, with 16 bases lying between them. Germline-derived CDR1 and CDR2 are SNHLY and FYNNEI.

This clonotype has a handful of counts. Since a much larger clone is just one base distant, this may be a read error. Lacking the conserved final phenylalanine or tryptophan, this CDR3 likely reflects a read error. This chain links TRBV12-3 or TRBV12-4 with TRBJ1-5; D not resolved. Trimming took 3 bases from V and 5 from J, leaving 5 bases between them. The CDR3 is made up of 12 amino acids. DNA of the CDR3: TGTGCCAGCAGTTTCAGCTATCAGCCCCAGCATCTT. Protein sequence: CASSFSYQPQHL.

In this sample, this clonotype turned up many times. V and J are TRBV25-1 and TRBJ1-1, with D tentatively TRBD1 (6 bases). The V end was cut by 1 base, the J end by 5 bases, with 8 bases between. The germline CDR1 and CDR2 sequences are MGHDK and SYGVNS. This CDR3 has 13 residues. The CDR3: CASSEFRGTEAFF. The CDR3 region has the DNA TGTGCCAGCAGTGAATTTAGGGGGACTGAAGCTTTCTTT.

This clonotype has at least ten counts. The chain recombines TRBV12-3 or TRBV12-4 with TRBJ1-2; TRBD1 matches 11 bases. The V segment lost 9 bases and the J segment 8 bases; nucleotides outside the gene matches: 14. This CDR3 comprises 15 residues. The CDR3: CASRFDGQGARGYTF. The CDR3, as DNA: TGTGCCAGTAGATTTGATGGACAGGGGGCTCGGGGCTACACCTTC.

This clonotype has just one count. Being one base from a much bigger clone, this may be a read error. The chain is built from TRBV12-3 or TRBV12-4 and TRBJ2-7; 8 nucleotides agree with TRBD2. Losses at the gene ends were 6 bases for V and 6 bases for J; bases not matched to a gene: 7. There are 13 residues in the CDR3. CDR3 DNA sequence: TGTGCCAGCAGATCTCGGGGGGGCTCCGAGCAGTACTTC. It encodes CASRSRGGSEQYF.

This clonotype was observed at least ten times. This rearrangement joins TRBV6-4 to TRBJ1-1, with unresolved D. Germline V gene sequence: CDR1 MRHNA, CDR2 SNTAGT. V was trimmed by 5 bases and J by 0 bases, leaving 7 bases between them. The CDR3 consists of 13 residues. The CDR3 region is CASSSEMNTEAFF. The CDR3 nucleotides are TGTGCCAGCAGTTCAGAGATGAACACTGAAGCTTTCTTT.

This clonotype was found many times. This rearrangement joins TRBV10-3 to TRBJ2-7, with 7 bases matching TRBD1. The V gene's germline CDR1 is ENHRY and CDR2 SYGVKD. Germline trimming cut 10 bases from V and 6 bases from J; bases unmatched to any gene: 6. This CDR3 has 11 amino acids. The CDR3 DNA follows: TGTGCCACCCTGACAGGGTCCGAGCAGTACTTC. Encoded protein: CATLTGSEQYF.

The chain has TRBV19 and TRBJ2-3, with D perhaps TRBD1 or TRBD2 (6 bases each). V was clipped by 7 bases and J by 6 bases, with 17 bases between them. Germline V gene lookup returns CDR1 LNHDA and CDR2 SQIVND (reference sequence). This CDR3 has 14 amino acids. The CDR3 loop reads CASISGAEGDTQYF. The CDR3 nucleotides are TGTGCCAGTATCTCGGGGGCCGAGGGGGATACGCAGTATTTT.

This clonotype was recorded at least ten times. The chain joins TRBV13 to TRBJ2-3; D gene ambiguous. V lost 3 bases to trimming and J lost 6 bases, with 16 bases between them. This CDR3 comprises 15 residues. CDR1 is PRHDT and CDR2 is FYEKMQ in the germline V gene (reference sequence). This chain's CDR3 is CASSFSTEQGDTQYF. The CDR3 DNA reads TGTGCCAGCAGCTTTAGTACCGAACAAGGGGATACGCAGTATTTT.

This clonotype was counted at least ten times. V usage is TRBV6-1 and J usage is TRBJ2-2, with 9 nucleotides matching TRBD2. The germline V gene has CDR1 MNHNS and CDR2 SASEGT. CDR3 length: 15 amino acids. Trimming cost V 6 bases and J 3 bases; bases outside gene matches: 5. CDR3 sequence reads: CASRLTSGYTGELFF. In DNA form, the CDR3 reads TGTGCCAGCAGGTTGACTAGCGGATACACCGGGGAGCTGTTTTTT.

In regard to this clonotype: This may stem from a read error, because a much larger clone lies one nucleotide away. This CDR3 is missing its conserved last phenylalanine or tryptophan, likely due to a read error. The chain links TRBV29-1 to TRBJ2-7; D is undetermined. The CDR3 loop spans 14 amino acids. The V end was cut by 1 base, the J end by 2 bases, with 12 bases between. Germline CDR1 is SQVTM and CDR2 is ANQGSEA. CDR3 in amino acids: CSVEGRFPPYEQYS. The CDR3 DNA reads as TGCAGCGTTGAAGGGCGCTTTCCCCCCTACGAGCAGTACTCC.

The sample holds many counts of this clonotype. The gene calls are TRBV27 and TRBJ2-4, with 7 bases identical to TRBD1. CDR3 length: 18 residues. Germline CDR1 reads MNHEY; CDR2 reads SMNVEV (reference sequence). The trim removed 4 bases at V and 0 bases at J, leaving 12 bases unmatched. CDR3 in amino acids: CASSSLGQASLAKNIQYF. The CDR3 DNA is TGTGCCAGCAGTTCCCTCGGACAGGCCTCTTTAGCCAAAAACATTCAGTACTTC.

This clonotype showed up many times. The CDR3 protein is CASSPGTKLFF. DNA of the CDR3: TGTGCCAGTAGTCCGGGAACTAAACTGTTTTTT. The chain is built from TRBV19 and TRBJ1-4; no definite D call. This CDR3 has 11 amino acids. V dropped 5 bases and J dropped 11 bases, with 9 bases sitting between them. CDR1 is LNHDA, CDR2 SQIVND, per germline (reference sequence).

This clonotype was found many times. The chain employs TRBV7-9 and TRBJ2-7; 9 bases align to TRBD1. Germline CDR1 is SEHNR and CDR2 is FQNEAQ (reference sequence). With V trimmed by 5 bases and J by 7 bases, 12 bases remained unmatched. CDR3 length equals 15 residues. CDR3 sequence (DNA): TGTGCCAGCAGCGGAGGGACAGGGACGCCTGGGGAGCAGTACTTC. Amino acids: CASSGGTGTPGEQYF.

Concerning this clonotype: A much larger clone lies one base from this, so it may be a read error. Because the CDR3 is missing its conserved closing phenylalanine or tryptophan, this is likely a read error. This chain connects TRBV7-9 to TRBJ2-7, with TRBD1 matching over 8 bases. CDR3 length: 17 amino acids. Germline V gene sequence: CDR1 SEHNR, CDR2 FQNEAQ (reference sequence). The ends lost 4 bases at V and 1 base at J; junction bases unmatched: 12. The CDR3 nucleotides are TGTGCCAGCAGCTCCTTTGAGACAGGGGAAATTTCCTACGAGCAGTACTTA. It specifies CASSSFETGEISYEQYL.

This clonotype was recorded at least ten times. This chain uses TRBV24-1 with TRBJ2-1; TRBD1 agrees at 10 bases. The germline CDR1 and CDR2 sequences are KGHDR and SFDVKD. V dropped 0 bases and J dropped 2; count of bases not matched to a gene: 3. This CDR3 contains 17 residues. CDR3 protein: CATSDLRDRGAYNEQFF. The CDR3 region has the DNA TGTGCCACCAGTGATTTGCGGGACAGGGGCGCCTACAATGAGCAGTTCTTC.

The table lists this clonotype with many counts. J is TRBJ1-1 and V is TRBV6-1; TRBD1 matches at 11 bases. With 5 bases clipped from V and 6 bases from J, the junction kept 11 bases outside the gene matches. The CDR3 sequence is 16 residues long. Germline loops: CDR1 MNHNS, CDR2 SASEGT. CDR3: CASSLPPGQGAPEAFF. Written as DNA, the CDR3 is TGTGCCAGCAGTTTACCCCCAGGACAGGGGGCCCCTGAAGCTTTCTTT.

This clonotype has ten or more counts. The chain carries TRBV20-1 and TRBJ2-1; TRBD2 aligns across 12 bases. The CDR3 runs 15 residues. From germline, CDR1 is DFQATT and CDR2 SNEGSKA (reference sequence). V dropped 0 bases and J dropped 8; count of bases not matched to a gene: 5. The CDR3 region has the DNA TGCAGTGCTAGAGATGGGGCTAGCGGGAGGGATGAGCAGTTCTTC. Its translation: CSARDGASGRDEQFF.

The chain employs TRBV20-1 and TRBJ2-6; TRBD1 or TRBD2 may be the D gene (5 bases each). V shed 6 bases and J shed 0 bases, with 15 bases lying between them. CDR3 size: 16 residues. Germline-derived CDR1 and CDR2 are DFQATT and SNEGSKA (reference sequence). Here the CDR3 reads CSAAGTPNSGANVLTF. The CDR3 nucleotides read TGCAGTGCGGCAGGGACCCCAAACTCTGGGGCCAACGTCCTGACTTTC.